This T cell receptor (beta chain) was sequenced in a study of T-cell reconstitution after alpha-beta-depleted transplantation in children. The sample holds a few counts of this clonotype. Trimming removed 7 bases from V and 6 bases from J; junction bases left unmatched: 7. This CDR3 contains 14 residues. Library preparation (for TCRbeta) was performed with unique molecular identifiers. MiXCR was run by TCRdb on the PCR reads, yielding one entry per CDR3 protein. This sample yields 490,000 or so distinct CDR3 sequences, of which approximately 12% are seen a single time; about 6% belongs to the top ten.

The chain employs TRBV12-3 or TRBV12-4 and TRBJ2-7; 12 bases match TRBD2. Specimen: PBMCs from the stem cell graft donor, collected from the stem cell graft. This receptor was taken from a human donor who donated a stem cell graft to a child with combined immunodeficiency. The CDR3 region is CASTSGRASGEQYF. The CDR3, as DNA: TGTGCCAGCACTAGCGGGAGGGCGTCGGGCGAGCAGTACTTC.